A single sample is the source of the 16 T cell receptor beta chains below, sequenced in a study of blood T cell repertoires in COVID-19. Method: immunoSEQ multiplex PCR; TCRdb's copy keeps in-frame clones and lacks some. Of approximately 230,000 clones in the sample, around 88% were seen once. Material: peripheral blood. These receptor sequences come from a man older than 75 with acute or convalescent COVID-19.

CDR3 region: CASSFFQGPHEQYF. The CDR3 DNA reads as TGTGCCAGCAGTTTCTTCCAGGGTCCGCACGAGCAGTACTTC. This chain uses TRBV28 with TRBJ2-7; tentatively, D is TRBD1 (5 bases). CDR3 size: 14 residues. The germline gives CDR1 MDHEN, CDR2 SYDVKM. V was shortened by 3 bases and J by 5 bases, with 14 bases between the two germline ends.

The chain recombines TRBV7-2 with TRBJ1-4, with D possibly matching TRBD1 (5 bases). The CDR3 totals 15 residues. V was pared by 1 base and J by 10 bases, with 16 bases between. Germline V gives CDR1 SGHTA, CDR2 FQGNSA. CDR3 sequence: CASSLGTGTQGKLFF. The CDR3 DNA follows: TGTGCCAGCAGCTTAGGGACCGGGACTCAGGGAAAACTGTTTTTT.

As for this clone: A much larger clone differs by one base, so this may be a read error. The chain couples TRBV7-2 to TRBJ1-2, with 11 bases lining up with TRBD1. After removal of 5 bases from V and 8 bases from J, the junction contained 13 bases not matched to a gene. The CDR3 consists of 16 residues. CDR1 and CDR2 (germline): SGHTA, FQGNSA. The CDR3 nucleotides are TGTGCCAGCAGCCCGCATACGCTGGGACAGGGGGGCGGCTACACCTTC. Translating gives CASSPHTLGQGGGYTF.

The chain links TRBV4-2 to TRBJ2-3; a weak D match, TRBD2 (7 bases). Germline V gene data show CDR1 as LGHNA and CDR2 as YNFKEQ. This CDR3 is 14 amino acids long. V was pared by 7 bases and J by 5 bases, with 16 bases between. CDR3 sequence reads: CASTPRGAQDTQYF. The DNA of the CDR3 is TGTGCCAGCACCCCCCGGGGGGCTCAAGATACGCAGTATTTT.

This chain links TRBV28 with TRBJ2-7, with a possible D match to TRBD2 (6 bases). This CDR3 is built from 14 residues. V was shortened by 2 bases and J by 3 bases, with 11 bases between the two germline ends. The germline CDR1 and CDR2 sequences are MDHEN and SYDVKM. The CDR3 sequence: CASSLGDLYYEQYF. The CDR3 region has the DNA TGTGCCAGCAGTTTAGGGGACTTGTACTACGAGCAGTACTTC.

The sample holds a few counts of this clone. The rearrangement uses TRBV6-5 and TRBJ1-2, with 8 bases that match TRBD1. Germline values: CDR1 MNHEY, CDR2 SVGAGI. With 6 bases clipped from V and 7 bases from J, the junction kept 7 bases outside the gene matches. This CDR3 has 13 residues. For the CDR3, the DNA is TGTGCCAGCAGCCCGGACAGGGTTATTGGCTACACCTTC. Encoded protein: CASSPDRVIGYTF.

The chain carries TRBV3-1 (or the pseudogene TRBV3-2) and TRBJ2-1; D is perhaps TRBD2 (6 bases). The CDR3 is 16 residues long. Germline V lookup: CDR1 LGHDT, CDR2 YNNKEL (reference sequence). V was cut by 0 bases and J by 4 bases, with 13 bases left in between. The CDR3 protein is CASSQERARGYNEQFF. For the CDR3, the DNA is TGTGCCAGCAGCCAAGAAAGAGCGCGGGGTTACAATGAGCAGTTCTTC.

V and J are TRBV5-6 and TRBJ1-4, with D unresolved. CDR1 is SGHDT and CDR2 is YYEEEE in the germline V gene. The CDR3 is made up of 13 amino acids. Trimming took 7 bases from V and 0 from J, leaving 7 bases between them. The CDR3 bases are TGTGCCAGCCGCGGTACAACTAATGAAAAACTGTTTTTT. This translates into CASRGTTNEKLFF.

The chain carries TRBV5-4 and TRBJ2-1; no clear D gene. The CDR3 is 16 amino acids. Per the germline V gene, CDR1 is SGHNT and CDR2 is YYREEE (reference sequence). Trimming shortened V by 0 bases and J by 6 bases, and 16 bases separated the two germline ends. The CDR3 nucleotides read TGTGCCAGCAGCTTGGAAATGGCGGCTTCTCCCAATGAGCAGTTCTTC. Translated: CASSLEMAASPNEQFF.

The chain employs TRBV7-2 and TRBJ2-7; D unclear. CDR3 length: 14 residues. Germline V gene lookup returns CDR1 SGHTA and CDR2 FQGNSA. The ends were cut back, 5 bases at V and 0 bases at J, with 11 bases in the middle. CDR3 protein: CASSPVVSSYEQYF. CDR3 in DNA: TGTGCCAGCAGCCCGGTGGTTAGCTCCTACGAGCAGTACTTC. Using reference TRBV7-2 and TRBJ2-7 for the parts outside the CDR3, the full variable domain is GAGVSQSPSNKVTEKGKDVELRCDPISGHTALYWYRQSLGQGLEFLIYFQGNSAPDKSGLPSDRFSAERTGGSVSTLTIQRTQQEDSAVYLCASSPVVSSYEQYFGPGTRLTVT.

The chain is built from TRBV5-8 and TRBJ2-2, with D possibly matching TRBD1 (5 bases). The CDR3 is 16 amino acids. CDR1 is SGHTS, CDR2 YDEGEE, per germline. V was clipped by 4 bases and J by 0 bases, with 13 bases between them. In nucleotides, the CDR3 is TGTGCCAGCAGCCGCACCAGGGCTACGAACACCGGGGAGCTGTTTTTT. Its translation is CASSRTRATNTGELFF.

V is TRBV6-2 or TRBV6-3 and J is TRBJ1-3; D not resolved. This CDR3 has 13 amino acids. Germline V CDR1 and CDR2: MNHEY, SVGEGT. V was shortened by 6 bases and J by 7 bases, with 13 bases between the two germline ends. The chain's CDR3 is CASSDIPVNTIYF. CDR3 bases: TGTGCCAGCAGCGACATCCCGGTGAACACCATATATTTT.

The chain couples TRBV6-5 to TRBJ2-7; possible D gene TRBD2, 6 bases. Trimming cost V 6 bases and J 0 bases, with 15 bases left between them. Germline V gene data show CDR1 as MNHEY and CDR2 as SVGAGI. CDR3 size: 15 residues. In DNA, the CDR3 is TGTGCCAGCAGCCCCGGGAGCCTACCCTCCTACGAGCAGTACTTC. Amino acids: CASSPGSLPSYEQYF.

The rearrangement links TRBV24-1 to TRBJ1-6, with TRBD1 identical over 7 bases. The V segment lost 4 bases and the J segment 6 bases; nucleotides outside the gene matches: 5. Germline-derived CDR1 and CDR2 are KGHDR and SFDVKD. The CDR3 is 15 amino acids. In DNA form, the CDR3 reads TGTGCCACCAGTGAGCCGGACAGGAGTAATTCACCCCTCCACTTT. Translated: CATSEPDRSNSPLHF.

The chain links TRBV5-1 to TRBJ2-5, with a weak D call TRBD1 (5 bases). With 3 bases removed from V and 5 bases from J, the gap between germline ends came to 14 bases. The CDR3 contains 14 residues. Germline CDR1 is SGHRS and CDR2 is YFSETQ. CDR3 residues: CASSWVGRAETQYF. DNA for the CDR3: TGCGCCAGCAGCTGGGTGGGCAGGGCGGAGACCCAGTACTTC. Complete variable domain (other parts from reference TRBV5-1 and TRBJ2-5): KAGVTQTPRYLIKTRGQQVTLSCSPISGHRSVSWYQQTPGQGLQFLFEYFSETQRNKGNFPGRFSGRQFSNSRSEMNVSTLELGDSALYLCASSWVGRAETQYFGPGTRLLVL.

V is TRBV12-3 or TRBV12-4 and J is TRBJ2-7; D not certain. This CDR3 is 13 amino acids long. Trimming stripped 3 bases from V and 2 bases from J, with 8 bases between. The CDR3: CASSFRGTYEQYF. In DNA form, the CDR3 reads TGTGCCAGCAGTTTCCGCGGAACCTACGAGCAGTACTTC.